Listed below are T cell receptor beta chains from one sample, sequenced in a study of vaccination and CD4 T cells after COVID-19. The antigens these receptors bind are not known. TCRdb itself ran the PCR reads through MiXCR, one entry per CDR3 protein. This sample has over 5,000 distinct CDR3 sequences; roughly a quarter occur once, and the top ten carry about 18%. Material: CD4+ T cells from blood, cultured in vitro. The receptors were sampled from a human donor in good health. Both conserved end residues are part of each CDR3. Fields, in order: clone size, V gene, J gene, D gene, CDR3 protein, CDR3 DNA. D genes are given only for firm matches. Some rows have no size entry. The others give once, few or many, or a class for an expanded clone.

>NA|TRBV6-1|TRBJ1-1|TRBD1
CAIRQGRRSEAFF
TGTGCCATCCGACAGGGCCGGCGGAGTGAAGCTTTCTTT
>few|TRBV12-3/TRBV12-4|TRBJ2-3|TRBD1
CASSQQGADTQYF
TGTGCCAGCAGTCAGCAGGGGGCAGATACGCAGTATTTT
>few|TRBV6-1|TRBJ1-5|NA
CASSPRARQDNQPQHF
TGTGCCAGCAGCCCTAGGGCACGGCAGGATAATCAGCCCCAGCATTTT
>few|TRBV20-1|TRBJ1-1|TRBD1
CSARDPTDRGLTEAFF
TGCAGTGCTAGAGATCCAACGGACAGGGGTCTTACTGAAGCTTTCTTT
>few|TRBV7-6|TRBJ1-1|NA
CASSLNLMNTEAFF
TGTGCCAGCAGCCTCAACCTCATGAACACTGAAGCTTTCTTT
>NA|TRBV6-5|TRBJ1-5|TRBD1
CASSSNRDSMNWPQHF
TGTGCCAGCAGTTCCAACCGGGACAGCATGAATTGGCCCCAGCATTTT
>NA|TRBV19|TRBJ1-1|NA
CASAGLSEAFF
TGTGCCAGTGCGGGTCTCTCCGAAGCTTTCTTT
>NA|TRBV7-9|TRBJ2-3|TRBD2
CASSYSGTSDEYF
TGTGCCAGCAGCTACTCCGGGACTAGCGACGAGTATTTT
>medium-sized|TRBV7-8|TRBJ1-2|TRBD1
CASSEGTGGYTF
TGTGCCAGCAGCGAAGGGACAGGGGGCTACACCTTC
>NA|TRBV6-1|TRBJ2-2|NA
CASSEYGGSAGELFF
TGTGCCAGCAGTGAATATGGGGGCTCGGCCGGGGAGCTGTTTTTT
>once|TRBV12-3/TRBV12-4|TRBJ1-5|NA
CASSSRRAQHF
TGTGCCAGCAGCTCGCGGAGGGCCCAGCATTTT
>once|TRBV19|TRBJ1-5|NA
CASSISLGDSNQPQHF
TGTGCCAGTAGTATCTCCTTGGGGGATAGCAATCAGCCCCAGCATTTT
>NA|TRBV12-3/TRBV12-4|TRBJ2-5|NA
CASSSGSREETQYF
TGTGCCAGCAGTTCCGGGAGCCGGGAAGAGACCCAGTACTTC
>large|TRBV20-1|TRBJ1-2|NA
CSASFGEDYGYTF
TGCAGTGCTAGTTTTGGGGAAGACTATGGCTACACCTTC